This T cell receptor beta chain was sequenced for a study of blood T cell repertoires in COVID-19. Whole-study context: From T cells, B-cell-depleted T cells, or PBMCs came the material, which was cDNA or gDNA.

This CDR3 region has 14 residues. The germline V gene has CDR1 SEHNR and CDR2 FQNEAQ (reference sequence). Trimming shortened V by 0 bases and J by 3 bases, and 8 bases separated the two germline ends. The repertoire was sequenced with immunoSEQ multiplex PCR; TCRdb's copy has only in-frame clones and lacks some. The sample has approximately 300,000 clones, nearly 90% seen once. Adults between about 18 and 95 years of age took part from fewer than 30 US areas. Participants were placed into cohorts based on the clinical history they reported. Recovery meant two consecutive negative NP/OP PCR tests, professional clearance, or resolved symptoms.

Sequencing was done on a sample of PBMCs or T cells enriched from blood (not recorded which). The source is a woman in her 30s who had recovered from COVID-19. The V and J genes are TRBV7-9 and TRBJ1-2; the D is unclear. The CDR3 DNA is TGTGCCAGCAGCTTAGCGGTCAGGTACTATGGCTACACCTTC. It codes for CASSLAVRYYGYTF.